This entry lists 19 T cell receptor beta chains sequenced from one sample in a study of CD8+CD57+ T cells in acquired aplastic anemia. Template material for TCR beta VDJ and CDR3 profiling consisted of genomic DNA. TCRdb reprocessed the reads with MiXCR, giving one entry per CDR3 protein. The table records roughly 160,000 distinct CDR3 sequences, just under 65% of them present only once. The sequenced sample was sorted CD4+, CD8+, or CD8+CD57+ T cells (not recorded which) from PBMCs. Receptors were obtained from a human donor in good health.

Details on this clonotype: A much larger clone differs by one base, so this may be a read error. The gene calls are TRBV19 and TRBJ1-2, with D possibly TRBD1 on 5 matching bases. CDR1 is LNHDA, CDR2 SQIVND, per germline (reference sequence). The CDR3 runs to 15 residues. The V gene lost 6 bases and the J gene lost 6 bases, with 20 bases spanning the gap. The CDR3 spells CASSPGVGRRNGYTF. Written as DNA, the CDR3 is TGTGCCAGTAGCCCGGGGGTGGGGCGTAGGAATGGCTACACCTTC. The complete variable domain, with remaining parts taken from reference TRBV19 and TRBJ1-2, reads DGGITQSPKYLFRKEGQNVTLSCEQNLNHDAMYWYRQDPGQGLRLIYYSQIVNDFQKGDIAEGYSVSREKKESFPLTVTSAQKNPTAFYLCASSPGVGRRNGYTFGSGTRLTVV.

CDR3 residues: CASSHDETSYYNEQFF. CDR3 coding DNA: TGTGCCAGCAGTCACGACGAGACTAGCTACTACAATGAGCAGTTCTTC. The chain uses TRBV2 and TRBJ2-1, with TRBD2 matching over 7 bases. CDR1 SNHLY and CDR2 FYNNEI come from the germline V gene. Unmatched junction bases numbered 10, after V lost 5 bases and J lost 3 bases. CDR3 length: 16 amino acids.

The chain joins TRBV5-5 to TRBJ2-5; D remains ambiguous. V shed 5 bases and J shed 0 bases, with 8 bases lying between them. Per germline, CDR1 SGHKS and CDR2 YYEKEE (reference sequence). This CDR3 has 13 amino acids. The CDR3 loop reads CASSLGYQETQYF. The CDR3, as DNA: TGTGCCAGCAGTTTAGGCTACCAAGAGACCCAGTACTTC.

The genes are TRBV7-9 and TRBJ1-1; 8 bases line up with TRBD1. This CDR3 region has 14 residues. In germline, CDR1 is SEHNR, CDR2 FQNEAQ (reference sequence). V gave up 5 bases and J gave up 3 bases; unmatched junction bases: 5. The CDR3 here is CASSPRTGYTEAFF. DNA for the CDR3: TGTGCCAGCAGCCCGCGGACAGGGTACACTGAAGCTTTCTTT.

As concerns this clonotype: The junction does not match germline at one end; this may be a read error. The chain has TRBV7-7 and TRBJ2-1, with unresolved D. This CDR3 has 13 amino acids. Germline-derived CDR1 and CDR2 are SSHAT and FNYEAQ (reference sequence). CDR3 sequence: CASSTGPGNEQFF. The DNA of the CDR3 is TGTGCTAGCAGCACCGGTCCCGGGAATGAGCAGTTCTTC.

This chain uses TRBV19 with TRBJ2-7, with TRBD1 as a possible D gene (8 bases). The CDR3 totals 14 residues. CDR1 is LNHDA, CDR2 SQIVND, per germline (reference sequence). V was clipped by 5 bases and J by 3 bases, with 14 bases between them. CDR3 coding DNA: TGTGCCAGTAGTGCCACAGGGGGGGGCTACGAGCAGTACTTC. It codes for CASSATGGGYEQYF. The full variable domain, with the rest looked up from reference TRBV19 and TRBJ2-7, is DGGITQSPKYLFRKEGQNVTLSCEQNLNHDAMYWYRQDPGQGLRLIYYSQIVNDFQKGDIAEGYSVSREKKESFPLTVTSAQKNPTAFYLCASSATGGGYEQYFGPGTRLTVT.

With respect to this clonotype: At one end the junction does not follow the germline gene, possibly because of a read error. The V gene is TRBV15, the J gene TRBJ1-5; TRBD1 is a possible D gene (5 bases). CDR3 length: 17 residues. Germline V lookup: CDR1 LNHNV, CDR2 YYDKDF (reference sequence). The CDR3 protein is CATSRVVGAFSNQPQHF. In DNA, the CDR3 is TGTGCCACCAGTAGAGTGGTTGGGGCTTTTAGCAATCAGCCCCAGCATTTT.

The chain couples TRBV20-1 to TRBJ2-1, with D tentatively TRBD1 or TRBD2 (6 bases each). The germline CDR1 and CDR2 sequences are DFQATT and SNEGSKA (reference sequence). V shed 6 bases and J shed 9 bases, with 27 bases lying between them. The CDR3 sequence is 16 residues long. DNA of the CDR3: TGCAGTGCCAGTAGTGGAGGGGGGAGTGATCCCAGTGAGCAGTTCTTC. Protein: CSASSGGGSDPSEQFF.

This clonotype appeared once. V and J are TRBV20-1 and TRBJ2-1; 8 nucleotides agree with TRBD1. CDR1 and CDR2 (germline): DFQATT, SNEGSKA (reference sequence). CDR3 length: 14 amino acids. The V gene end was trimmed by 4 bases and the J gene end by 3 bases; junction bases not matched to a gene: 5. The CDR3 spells CSATPGQDYNEQFF. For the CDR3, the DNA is TGCAGTGCTACACCGGGACAGGACTACAATGAGCAGTTCTTC.

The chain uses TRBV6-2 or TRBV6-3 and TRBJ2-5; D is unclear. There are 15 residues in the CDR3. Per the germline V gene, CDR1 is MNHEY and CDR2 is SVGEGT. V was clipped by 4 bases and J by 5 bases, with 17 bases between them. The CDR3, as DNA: TGTGCCAGCAGTTCCCTCACTAAGGCCGGTGAGACCCAGTACTTC. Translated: CASSSLTKAGETQYF.

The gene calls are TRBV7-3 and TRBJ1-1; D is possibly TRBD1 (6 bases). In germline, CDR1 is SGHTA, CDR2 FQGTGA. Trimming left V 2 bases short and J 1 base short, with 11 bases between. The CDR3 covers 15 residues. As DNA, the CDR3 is TGTGCCAGCAGCTTAGTAGGAGGGGGGAACACTGAAGCTTTCTTT. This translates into CASSLVGGGNTEAFF.

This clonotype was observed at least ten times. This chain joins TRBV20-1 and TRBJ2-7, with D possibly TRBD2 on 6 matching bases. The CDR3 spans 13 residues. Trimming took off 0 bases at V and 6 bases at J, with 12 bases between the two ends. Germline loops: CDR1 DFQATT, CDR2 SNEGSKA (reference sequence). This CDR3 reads CSARDGSIGEQYF. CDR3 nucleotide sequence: TGCAGTGCTAGAGACGGGAGCATAGGCGAGCAGTACTTC.

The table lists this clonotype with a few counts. Here the CDR3 reads CASSMLGQPQHF. CDR3 in DNA: TGTGCCAGTAGTATGTTAGGTCAGCCCCAGCATTTT. This rearrangement joins TRBV19 to TRBJ1-5; D not certain. CDR3 length: 12 residues. The germline V gene encodes CDR1 LNHDA and CDR2 SQIVND (reference sequence). Trimming shortened V by 3 bases and J by 6 bases, and 6 bases separated the two germline ends.

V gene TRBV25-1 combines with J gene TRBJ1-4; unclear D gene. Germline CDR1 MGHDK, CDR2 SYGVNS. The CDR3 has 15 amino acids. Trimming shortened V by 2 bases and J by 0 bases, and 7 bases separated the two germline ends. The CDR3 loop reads CASSETGTTNEKLFF. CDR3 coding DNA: TGTGCCAGCAGTGAAACGGGAACAACTAATGAAAAACTGTTTTTT.

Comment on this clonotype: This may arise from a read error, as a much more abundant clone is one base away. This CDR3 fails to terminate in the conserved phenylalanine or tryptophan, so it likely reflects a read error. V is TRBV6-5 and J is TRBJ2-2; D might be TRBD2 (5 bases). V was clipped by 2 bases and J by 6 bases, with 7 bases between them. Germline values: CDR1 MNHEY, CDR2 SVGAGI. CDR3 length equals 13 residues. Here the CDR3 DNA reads TGTGCCAGCAGTTACGGGAGCTCCGGGGAGCTGTTTTAT. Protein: CASSYGSSGELFY.

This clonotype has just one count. In DNA form, the CDR3 reads TGCAGTGCTAGAGTACAGGGTGGCGGCTACACCTTC. Translating it yields CSARVQGGGYTF. V is TRBV20-1 and J is TRBJ1-2, with D tentatively TRBD1 (6 bases). CDR1 is DFQATT and CDR2 is SNEGSKA in the germline V gene (reference sequence). CDR3 length: 12 residues. V shed 1 base and J shed 8 bases, with 11 bases lying between them.

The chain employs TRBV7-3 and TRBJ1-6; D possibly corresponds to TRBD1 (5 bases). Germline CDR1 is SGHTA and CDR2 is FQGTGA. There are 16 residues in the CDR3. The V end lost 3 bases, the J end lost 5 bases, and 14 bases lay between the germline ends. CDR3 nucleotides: TGTGCCAGCAGCTTCCCGATGACAGAAAATAATTCACCCCTCCACTTT. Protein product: CASSFPMTENNSPLHF.

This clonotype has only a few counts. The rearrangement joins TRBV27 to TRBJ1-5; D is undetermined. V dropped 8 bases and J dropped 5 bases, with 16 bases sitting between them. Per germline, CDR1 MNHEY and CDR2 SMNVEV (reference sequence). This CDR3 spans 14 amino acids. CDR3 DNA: TGTGCCAGCGCCGCGGTGGGTTCCGATCAGCCCCAGCATTTT. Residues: CASAAVGSDQPQHF.

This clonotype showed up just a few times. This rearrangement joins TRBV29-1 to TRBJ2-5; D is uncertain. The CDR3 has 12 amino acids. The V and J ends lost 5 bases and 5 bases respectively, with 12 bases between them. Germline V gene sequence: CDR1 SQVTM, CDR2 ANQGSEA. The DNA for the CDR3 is TGCAGCGTTAGGTTGGCGGTTGAGACCCAGTACTTC. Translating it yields CSVRLAVETQYF.